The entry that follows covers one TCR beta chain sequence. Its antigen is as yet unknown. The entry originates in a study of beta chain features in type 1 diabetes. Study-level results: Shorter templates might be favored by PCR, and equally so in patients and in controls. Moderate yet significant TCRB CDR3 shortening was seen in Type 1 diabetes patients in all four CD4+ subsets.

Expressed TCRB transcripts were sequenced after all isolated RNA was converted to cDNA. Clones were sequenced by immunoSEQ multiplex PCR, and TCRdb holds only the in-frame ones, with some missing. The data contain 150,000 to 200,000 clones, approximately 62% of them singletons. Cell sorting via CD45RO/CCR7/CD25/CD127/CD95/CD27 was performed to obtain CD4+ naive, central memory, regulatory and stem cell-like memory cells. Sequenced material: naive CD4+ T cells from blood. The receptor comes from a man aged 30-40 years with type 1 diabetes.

The CDR3, as DNA: TGTGCCAGCAGCGCCTGGACAGGGGTGCATGAGCAGTTCTTC. Translating gives CASSAWTGVHEQFF. The chain couples TRBV5-4 to TRBJ2-1; 9 bases line up with TRBD1. CDR3 length: 14 amino acids. Germline V gives CDR1 SGHNT, CDR2 YYREEE (reference sequence). V lost 4 bases to trimming and J lost 8 bases; unmatched junction nucleotides: 7. Combining the CDR3 with reference TRBV5-4 and TRBJ2-1 gives the whole variable domain ETGVTQSPTHLIKTRGQQVTLRCSSQSGHNTVSWYQQALGQGPQFIFQYYREEENGRGNFPPRFSGLQFPNYSSELNVNALELDDSALYLCASSAWTGVHEQFFGPGTRLTVL.